What follows are 10 T cell receptor beta chains derived from one specimen sequenced in a study of shared clonotypes between healthy human individuals. Repertoires were generated with immunoSEQ multiplex PCR, while TCRdb's copy carries only in-frame clones and drops some. The sample lists approximately 2.1 million clones, approximately 95% occurring once. Input material: naive CD4+ T cells from PBMCs. Subset of the sample: CD45RA+ positively selected. These receptors all come from a man aged 18-30 years in good health. Some clones in this sample may be carry-over from other donors' samples.

The rearrangement links TRBV9 to TRBJ2-1; D could derive from TRBD1 or TRBD2 (5 bases each). CDR1 is SGDLS and CDR2 is YYNGEE in the germline V gene. The V and J ends lost 4 bases and 9 bases respectively, with 11 bases between them. The CDR3 contains 12 residues. The CDR3 DNA sequence: TGTGCCAGCAGCCCCTCGAGGGGTGAGCAGTTCTTC. Protein sequence: CASSPSRGEQFF.

The gene calls are TRBV5-1 and TRBJ1-5; 7 bases agree with TRBD1. The germline V gene encodes CDR1 SGHRS and CDR2 YFSETQ. The V and J ends lost 4 bases and 9 bases, in that order; junction bases with no gene match: 10. This CDR3 comprises 14 residues. CDR3 loop: CASSLMTGSRPQHF. The CDR3 nucleotides read TGCGCCAGCAGCCTAATGACAGGGAGCAGGCCCCAGCATTTT.

The chain recombines TRBV9 with TRBJ2-3; 8 positions agree with TRBD1. J was trimmed by 6 bases and V by 4 bases; bases with no gene match: 13. CDR3 length: 16 amino acids. Germline CDR1 reads SGDLS; CDR2 reads YYNGEE. The CDR3 here is CASSPAGGAFFDTQYF. The CDR3 region has the DNA TGTGCCAGCAGCCCAGCAGGGGGCGCTTTTTTCGATACGCAGTATTTT.

The gene calls are TRBV5-1 and TRBJ1-4; TRBD1 matches at 12 bases. The V gene's germline CDR1 is SGHRS and CDR2 YFSETQ. V lost 5 bases and J lost 7; bases outside the gene matches: 3. The CDR3 runs 14 residues. CDR3 sequence (DNA): TGCGCCAGCAGGGGACAGGGGGCTTCTGAAAAACTGTTTTTT. It is translated as CASRGQGASEKLFF. The full variable domain, completed using reference TRBV5-1 and TRBJ1-4, is KAGVTQTPRYLIKTRGQQVTLSCSPISGHRSVSWYQQTPGQGLQFLFEYFSETQRNKGNFPGRFSGRQFSNSRSEMNVSTLELGDSALYLCASRGQGASEKLFFGSGTQLSVL.

The CDR3 sequence: CASSRYRTGGYEQYF. CDR3 nucleotide sequence: TGTGCCAGCAGCCGATATAGGACAGGGGGCTACGAGCAGTACTTC. This sequence joins TRBV6-5 and TRBJ2-7, with 10 bases matching TRBD1. Trimming removed 6 bases from V and 3 bases from J; junction bases left unmatched: 8. CDR1 MNHEY and CDR2 SVGAGI come from the germline V gene. The CDR3 length is 15 residues.

The V and J genes are TRBV4-2 and TRBJ2-7, with a possible D match to TRBD2 (6 bases). The germline CDR1 and CDR2 sequences are LGHNA and YNFKEQ. The CDR3 loop spans 18 amino acids. V was clipped by 1 base and J by 2 bases, with 21 bases between them. CDR3 residues: CASSQGPPPTWGAYEQYF. The CDR3 nucleotides read TGTGCCAGCAGCCAAGGGCCCCCTCCCACCTGGGGGGCCTACGAGCAGTACTTC.

A word on this clone: Different DNA sequences within this sample yield the same CDR3. The chain links TRBV5-4 to TRBJ2-7, with 9 bases lining up with TRBD2. The germline V gene encodes CDR1 SGHNT and CDR2 YYREEE (reference sequence). This CDR3 region has 14 residues. Germline trimming cut 4 bases from V and 0 bases from J; bases unmatched to any gene: 2. CDR3 sequence (DNA): TGTGCCAGCAGCAGCGGGAGGAGCTCCTACGAGCAGTACTTC. Translated: CASSSGRSSYEQYF.

The V call is TRBV7-2, the J call TRBJ1-2; 9 bases are shared with TRBD1. V trimming: 2 bases; J trimming: 6 bases; junction bases outside the gene matches: 13. Germline loops: CDR1 SGHTA, CDR2 FQGNSA. The CDR3 runs to 17 residues. The CDR3 region has the DNA TGTGCCAGCAGCTTAAGGTCGGGGAAACAGGGGGCAGATGGCTACACCTTC. Its protein is CASSLRSGKQGADGYTF.

This chain connects TRBV7-2 to TRBJ1-5; D unclear. V was pared by 2 bases and J by 5 bases, with 7 bases between. This CDR3 contains 13 residues. Germline CDR1 and CDR2: SGHTA and FQGNSA. CDR3 nucleotide sequence: TGTGCCAGCAGCTTATACGGGGATCAGCCCCAGCATTTT. This sequence encodes CASSLYGDQPQHF.

This sequence joins TRBV28 and TRBJ2-7, with D possibly TRBD1 on 6 matching bases. The V end lost 8 bases, the J end lost 2 bases, and 13 bases lay between the germline ends. Germline V gene lookup returns CDR1 MDHEN and CDR2 SYDVKM. The CDR3 has 13 residues. CDR3 region: CASGADSPYEQYF. CDR3 bases: TGTGCCAGCGGGGCGGACAGCCCCTACGAGCAGTACTTC.